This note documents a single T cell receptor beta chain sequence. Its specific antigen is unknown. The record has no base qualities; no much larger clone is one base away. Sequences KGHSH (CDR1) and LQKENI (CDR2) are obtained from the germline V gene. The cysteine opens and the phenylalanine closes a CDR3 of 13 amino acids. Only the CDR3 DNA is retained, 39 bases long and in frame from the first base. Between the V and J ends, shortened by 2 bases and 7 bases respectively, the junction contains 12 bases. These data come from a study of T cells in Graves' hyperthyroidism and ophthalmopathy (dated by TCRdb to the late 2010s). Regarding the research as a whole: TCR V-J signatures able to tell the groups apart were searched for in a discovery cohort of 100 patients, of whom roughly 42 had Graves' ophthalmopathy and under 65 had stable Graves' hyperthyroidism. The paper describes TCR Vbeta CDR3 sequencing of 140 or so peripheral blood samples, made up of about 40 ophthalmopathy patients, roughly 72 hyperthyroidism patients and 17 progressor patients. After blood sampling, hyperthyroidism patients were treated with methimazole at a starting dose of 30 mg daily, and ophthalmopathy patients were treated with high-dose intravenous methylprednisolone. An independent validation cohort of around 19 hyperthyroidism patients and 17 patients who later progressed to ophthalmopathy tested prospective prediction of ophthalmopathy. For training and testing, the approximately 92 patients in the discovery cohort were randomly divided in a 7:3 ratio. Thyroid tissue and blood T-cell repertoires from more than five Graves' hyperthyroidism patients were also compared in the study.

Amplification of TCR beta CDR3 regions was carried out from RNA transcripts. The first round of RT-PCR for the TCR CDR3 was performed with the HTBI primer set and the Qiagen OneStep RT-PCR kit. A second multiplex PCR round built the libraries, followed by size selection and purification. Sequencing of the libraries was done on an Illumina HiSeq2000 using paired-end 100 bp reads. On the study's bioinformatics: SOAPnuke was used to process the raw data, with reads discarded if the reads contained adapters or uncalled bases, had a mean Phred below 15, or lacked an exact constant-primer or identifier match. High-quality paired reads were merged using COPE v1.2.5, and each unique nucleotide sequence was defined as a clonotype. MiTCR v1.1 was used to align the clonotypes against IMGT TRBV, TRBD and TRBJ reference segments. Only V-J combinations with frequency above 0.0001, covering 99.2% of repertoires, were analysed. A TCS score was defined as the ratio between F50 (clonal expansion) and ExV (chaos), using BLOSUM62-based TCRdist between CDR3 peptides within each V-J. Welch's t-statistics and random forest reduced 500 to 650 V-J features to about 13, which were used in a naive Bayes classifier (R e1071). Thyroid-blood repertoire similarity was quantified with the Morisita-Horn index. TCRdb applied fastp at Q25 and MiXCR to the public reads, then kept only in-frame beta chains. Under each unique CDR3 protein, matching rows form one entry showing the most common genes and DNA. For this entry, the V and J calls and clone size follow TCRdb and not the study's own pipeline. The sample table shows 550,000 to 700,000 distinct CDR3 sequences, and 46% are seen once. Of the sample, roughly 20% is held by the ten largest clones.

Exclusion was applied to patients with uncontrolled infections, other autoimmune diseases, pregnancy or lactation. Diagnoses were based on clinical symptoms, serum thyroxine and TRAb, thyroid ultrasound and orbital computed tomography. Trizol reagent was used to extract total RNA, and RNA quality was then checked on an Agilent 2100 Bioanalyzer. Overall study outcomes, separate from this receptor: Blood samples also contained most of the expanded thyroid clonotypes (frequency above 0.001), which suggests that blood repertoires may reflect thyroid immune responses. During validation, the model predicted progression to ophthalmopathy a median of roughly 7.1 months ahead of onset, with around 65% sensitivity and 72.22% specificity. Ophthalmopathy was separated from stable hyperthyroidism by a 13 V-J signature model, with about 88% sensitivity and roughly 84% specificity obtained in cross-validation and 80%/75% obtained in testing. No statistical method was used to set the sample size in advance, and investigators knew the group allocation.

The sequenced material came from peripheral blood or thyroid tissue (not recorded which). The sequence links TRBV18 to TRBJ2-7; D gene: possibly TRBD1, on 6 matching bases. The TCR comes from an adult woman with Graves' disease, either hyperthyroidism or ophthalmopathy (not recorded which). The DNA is TGTGCCAGCTCACCATCAAGACAGGCGGAGCAGTACTTC. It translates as CASSPSRQAEQYF.